These 12 T cell receptor beta chains were sequenced from one sample in a study of blood T cell repertoires in COVID-19. This table comes from immunoSEQ multiplex PCR, and its TCRdb copy is limited to in-frame clones, with some not included. The data hold 300,000 to 350,000 clones, with around 82% observed a single time. The sample was peripheral blood. The receptors shown here come from a man aged 25-45 years with active or convalescent COVID-19.

The J gene is TRBJ1-2, the V gene TRBV30; D is possibly TRBD1 (6 bases). Trimming took 4 bases from V and 7 from J, leaving 16 bases between them. The CDR3 has 13 amino acids. Per germline, CDR1 GTSNPN and CDR2 SVGIG (reference sequence). The CDR3 loop is CAWTSAGVAGYTF. DNA of the CDR3: TGTGCCTGGACAAGTGCAGGGGTGGCTGGCTACACCTTC.

The chain couples TRBV28 to TRBJ1-6, with D possibly matching TRBD1 (5 bases). V dropped 5 bases and J dropped 5 bases, with 13 bases sitting between them. Germline V CDR1 and CDR2: MDHEN, SYDVKM. This CDR3 spans 15 amino acids. In nucleotides, the CDR3 is TGTGCCAGCAGTATCGTTAGACAGAATAATTCACCCCTCCACTTT. Translated, it gives CASSIVRQNNSPLHF.

This clone was recorded a few times. The chain is built from TRBV30 and TRBJ1-6; possibly TRBD1 for D (5 bases). The CDR3 is made up of 14 amino acids. The V gene lost 2 bases and the J gene lost 7 bases, with 12 bases spanning the gap. CDR1 and CDR2 (germline): GTSNPN, SVGIG (reference sequence). Here the CDR3 reads CAWSTGQINSPLHF. DNA for the CDR3: TGTGCCTGGAGTACCGGACAAATAAATTCACCCCTCCACTTT.

This clone was detected a few times. The rearrangement links TRBV7-7 to TRBJ2-5, with D possibly being TRBD1 (5 bases). CDR1 is SSHAT, CDR2 FNYEAQ, per germline (reference sequence). Trimming cost V 1 base and J 2 bases, with 17 bases left between them. The CDR3 has 17 amino acids. The CDR3 here is CASSLGPYGTGQETQYF. CDR3 in DNA: TGTGCCAGCAGCTTAGGGCCCTACGGCACAGGTCAAGAGACCCAGTACTTC.

The chain recombines TRBV24-1 with TRBJ2-3; 7 nucleotides align to TRBD1. Trimming removed 4 bases from V and 9 bases from J; junction bases left unmatched: 6. The CDR3 consists of 13 residues. From germline, CDR1 is KGHDR and CDR2 SFDVKD. The CDR3 DNA reads TGTGCCACCAGTGACCTGAGGACAGGAACGCAGTATTTT. Its protein is CATSDLRTGTQYF.

V is TRBV3-1 (or the pseudogene TRBV3-2) and J is TRBJ2-3; TRBD1 matches at 7 bases. This CDR3 region has 16 residues. CDR1 is LGHDT, CDR2 YNNKEL, per germline (reference sequence). V shed 2 bases, J shed 11 bases, and the junction held 16 bases outside the gene matches. CDR3: CASSQRLGTAGIQQYF. Here the CDR3 DNA reads TGTGCCAGCAGCCAAAGGTTAGGGACAGCCGGCATCCAGCAGTATTTT.

This clone came up once. This sequence joins TRBV6-5 and TRBJ1-1, with no clear D. The CDR3 consists of 15 residues. The germline V gene has CDR1 MNHEY and CDR2 SVGAGI. The ends were cut back, 6 bases at V and 0 bases at J, with 14 bases in the middle. In DNA form, the CDR3 reads TGTGCCAGCAGAGATTCGGGAAATATGAACACTGAAGCTTTCTTT. This codes for CASRDSGNMNTEAFF.

This chain links TRBV30 with TRBJ2-7; TRBD1 aligns across 8 bases. This CDR3 has 15 residues. The V and J ends lost 3 bases and 2 bases, in that order; junction bases with no gene match: 9. CDR1 is GTSNPN and CDR2 is SVGIG in the germline V gene (reference sequence). CDR3: CAWSEDREVPYEQYF. Written as DNA, the CDR3 is TGTGCCTGGAGCGAGGACAGGGAGGTTCCCTACGAGCAGTACTTC.

This clone was seen once. The V and J genes are TRBV6-2 or TRBV6-3 and TRBJ1-4, with TRBD1 matching over 7 bases. J gave up 6 bases and V 4 bases, and 2 bases lay outside the gene matches. CDR3 length: 13 residues. Germline V gene data show CDR1 as MNHEY and CDR2 as SVGEGT. The DNA for the CDR3 is TGTGCCAGCAGTTCACAGGGGCATGAAAAACTGTTTTTT. It specifies CASSSQGHEKLFF.

This chain links TRBV4-1 with TRBJ1-6, with 7 positions matching TRBD1. Germline lookup yields CDR1 MGHRA and CDR2 YSYEKL. V trimming: 1 base; J trimming: 7 bases; junction bases outside the gene matches: 13. This CDR3 spans 18 amino acids. CDR3 nucleotides: TGCGCCAGCAGCCAAGGAGGATACAGGGGACCTTTCAATTCACCCCTCCACTTT. Residues: CASSQGGYRGPFNSPLHF.

J is TRBJ2-7 and V is TRBV18, with 10 bases aligning to TRBD1. This CDR3 has 13 amino acids. V gave up 6 bases and J gave up 5 bases; unmatched junction bases: 4. Germline values: CDR1 KGHSH, CDR2 LQKENI. CDR3 coding DNA: TGTGCCAGCTCCCGTGGGACAGGGGACGAGCAGTACTTC. It yields the protein CASSRGTGDEQYF.

V gene TRBV30 combines with J gene TRBJ2-2, with 9 bases aligning to TRBD2. The CDR3 has 15 residues. CDR1 is GTSNPN, CDR2 SVGIG, per germline (reference sequence). V shed 0 bases and J 6 bases; nucleotides not matched to a gene: 5. The CDR3 sequence: CAWSVGAGGPGELFF. The CDR3 DNA reads TGTGCCTGGAGTGTAGGCGCGGGGGGGCCCGGGGAGCTGTTTTTT.